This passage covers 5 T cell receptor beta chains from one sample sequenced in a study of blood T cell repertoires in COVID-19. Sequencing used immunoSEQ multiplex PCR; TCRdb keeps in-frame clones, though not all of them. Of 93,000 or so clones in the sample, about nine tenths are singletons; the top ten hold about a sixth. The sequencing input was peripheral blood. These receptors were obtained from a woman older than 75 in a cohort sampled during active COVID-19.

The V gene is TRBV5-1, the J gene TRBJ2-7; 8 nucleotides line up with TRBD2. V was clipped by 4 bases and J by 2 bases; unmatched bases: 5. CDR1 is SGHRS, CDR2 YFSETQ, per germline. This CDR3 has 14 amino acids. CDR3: CASSPGGGPYEQYF. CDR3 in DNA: TGCGCCAGCAGCCCGGGGGGGGGTCCCTACGAGCAGTACTTC.

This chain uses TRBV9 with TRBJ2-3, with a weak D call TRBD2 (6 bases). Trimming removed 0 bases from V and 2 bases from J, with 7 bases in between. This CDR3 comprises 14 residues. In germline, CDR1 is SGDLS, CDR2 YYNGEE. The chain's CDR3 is CASSVGGDTDTQYF. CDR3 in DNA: TGTGCCAGCAGCGTAGGGGGGGACACAGATACGCAGTATTTT.

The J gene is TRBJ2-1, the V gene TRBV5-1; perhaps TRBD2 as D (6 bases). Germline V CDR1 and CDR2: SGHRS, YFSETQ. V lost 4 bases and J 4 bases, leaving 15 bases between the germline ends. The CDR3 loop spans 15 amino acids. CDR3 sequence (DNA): TGCGCCAGCAGCGGAACTAGCTCCCCATACAATGAGCAGTTCTTC. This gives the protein CASSGTSSPYNEQFF.

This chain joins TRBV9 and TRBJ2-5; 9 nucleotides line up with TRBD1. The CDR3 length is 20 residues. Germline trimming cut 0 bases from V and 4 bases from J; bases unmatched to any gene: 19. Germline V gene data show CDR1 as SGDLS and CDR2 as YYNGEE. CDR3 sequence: CASSVAKGYGGQGIGETQYF. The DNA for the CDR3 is TGTGCCAGCAGCGTAGCAAAGGGTTATGGCGGACAGGGGATAGGAGAGACCCAGTACTTC.

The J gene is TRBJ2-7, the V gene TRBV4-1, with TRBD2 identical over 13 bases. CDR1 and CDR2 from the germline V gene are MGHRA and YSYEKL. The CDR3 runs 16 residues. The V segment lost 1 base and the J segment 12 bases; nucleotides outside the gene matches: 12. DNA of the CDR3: TGCGCCAGCAGCCAAGTAAACGGGACTAGCGGGATTCCCTGGTACTTC. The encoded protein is CASSQVNGTSGIPWYF.